A single sample is the source of the 26 T cell receptor beta chains below, sequenced in a study of shared clonotypes between healthy human individuals. The naive CD8 subset, CD45RO-negative cells positively selected for CCR7, excluded terminally differentiated effector memory CD45RA+ cells. Some clones are missing from TCRdb's copy, which holds only in-frame ones; the method was immunoSEQ multiplex PCR. This sample has 560,000 or so clones; approximately 96% occur once, and the top ten carry about 0.12%. Sequencing input: naive CD8+ T cells sorted from blood. These receptors came from a woman under 40 in good health.

The J gene is TRBJ2-1, the V gene TRBV27; D is unresolved. V dropped 2 bases and J dropped 6 bases, with 8 bases sitting between them. Germline CDR1 is MNHEY and CDR2 is SMNVEV (reference sequence). CDR3 length: 13 amino acids. This chain's CDR3 is CASSLNRFNEQFF. The CDR3 bases are TGTGCCAGCAGTTTAAACAGATTCAATGAGCAGTTCTTC.

The V and J genes are TRBV5-8 and TRBJ1-4; no firm D call. Germline lookup yields CDR1 SGHTS and CDR2 YDEGEE. The CDR3 totals 12 residues. V was cut by 5 bases and J by 6 bases, with 8 bases left in between. The CDR3, as DNA: TGTGCCAGCAGACTAGTCCATGAAAAACTGTTTTTT. Its translation: CASRLVHEKLFF.

The rearrangement joins TRBV6-1 to TRBJ2-2, with TRBD1 matching over 10 bases. V gave up 1 base and J gave up 2 bases; unmatched junction bases: 10. Germline CDR1 is MNHNS and CDR2 is SASEGT. CDR3 length: 19 amino acids. This CDR3 reads CASSEGGGTGALNTGELFF. CDR3 nucleotides: TGTGCCAGCAGTGAAGGGGGAGGGACAGGGGCGCTAAACACCGGGGAGCTGTTTTTT.

CDR3 DNA sequence: TGTGCCAGCAGCTTCCCAGGGTACACTGAAGCTTTCTTT. This translates into CASSFPGYTEAFF. The chain carries TRBV13 and TRBJ1-1; a possible D gene is TRBD1 (5 bases). The V end was cut by 3 bases, the J end by 3 bases, with 8 bases between. The CDR3 spans 13 residues. Germline V gene data show CDR1 as PRHDT and CDR2 as FYEKMQ (reference sequence). Full variable domain (remainder filled in from reference TRBV13 and TRBJ1-1): AAGVIQSPRHLIKEKRETATLKCYPIPRHDTVYWYQQGPGQDPQFLISFYEKMQSDKGSIPDRFSAQQFSDYHSELNMSSLELGDSALYFCASSFPGYTEAFFGQGTRLTVV.

The chain has TRBV9 and TRBJ2-1, with 7 bases matching TRBD1. The germline CDR1 and CDR2 sequences are SGDLS and YYNGEE. The J segment lost 4 bases and the V segment lost 0 bases, leaving 4 bases of the junction unmatched. This CDR3 region has 15 residues. Written as DNA, the CDR3 is TGTGCCAGCAGCGTAGCTGGCAGGGGGTACAATGAGCAGTTCTTC. Amino acid sequence: CASSVAGRGYNEQFF.

The rearrangement uses TRBV2 and TRBJ2-7; unclear D gene. Germline V lookup: CDR1 SNHLY, CDR2 FYNNEI. The CDR3 has 13 residues. V dropped 0 bases and J dropped 3 bases, with 6 bases sitting between them. CDR3 sequence (DNA): TGTGCCAGCAGTGAAGCCCGAGACTACGAGCAGTACTTC. Translating it yields CASSEARDYEQYF.

The chain has TRBV5-4 and TRBJ1-1; no reliable D call. The germline gives CDR1 SGHNT, CDR2 YYREEE (reference sequence). V was clipped by 6 bases and J by 1 base, with 10 bases between them. The CDR3 consists of 13 residues. The CDR3 coding sequence is TGTGCCAGCACCAACCGAGAGAACACTGAAGCTTTCTTT. It specifies CASTNRENTEAFF.

The chain links TRBV5-4 to TRBJ1-1; no definite D call. Trimming pared 1 base from V and 4 bases from J, leaving 8 bases between. CDR3 length equals 13 residues. Germline-derived CDR1 and CDR2 are SGHNT and YYREEE (reference sequence). CDR3 sequence reads: CASSLWSGTEAFF. The CDR3 DNA is TGTGCCAGCAGCTTGTGGAGTGGCACTGAAGCTTTCTTT.

The V call is TRBV28, the J call TRBJ2-1; 8 bases align to TRBD2. Trimming cost V 6 bases and J 6 bases; bases outside gene matches: 7. Germline V lookup: CDR1 MDHEN, CDR2 SYDVKM. CDR3 length: 14 residues. DNA for the CDR3: TGTGCCAGCAGCTCAGCGGGAGAGGCCAATGAGCAGTTCTTC. Encoded protein: CASSSAGEANEQFF.

V gene TRBV5-4 combines with J gene TRBJ2-1, with 9 nucleotides matching TRBD2. The CDR3 extends over 18 amino acids. V was pared by 0 bases and J by 5 bases, with 12 bases of the junction left unmatched. Per germline, CDR1 SGHNT and CDR2 YYREEE (reference sequence). CDR3: CASSLDAAGGPKNNEQFF. In DNA, the CDR3 is TGTGCCAGCAGCTTGGATGCGGCGGGAGGGCCGAAGAACAATGAGCAGTTCTTC. Supplemented by reference TRBV5-4 and TRBJ2-1, the full variable domain reads ETGVTQSPTHLIKTRGQQVTLRCSSQSGHNTVSWYQQALGQGPQFIFQYYREEENGRGNFPPRFSGLQFPNYSSELNVNALELDDSALYLCASSLDAAGGPKNNEQFFGPGTRLTVL.

Regarding this clone: Other DNA sequences in this specimen translate into the identical CDR3. The V and J genes are TRBV27 and TRBJ2-7; the D gene is possibly TRBD2 (6 bases). CDR3 size: 13 residues. CDR1 and CDR2 from the germline V gene are MNHEY and SMNVEV (reference sequence). Trimming took off 2 bases at V and 4 bases at J, with 9 bases between the two ends. The CDR3 sequence is CASSLLGGYEQYF. For the CDR3, the DNA is TGTGCCAGCAGTTTACTCGGGGGATACGAGCAGTACTTC.

V is TRBV5-1 and J is TRBJ2-2; D gene uncertain. Germline V gene lookup returns CDR1 SGHRS and CDR2 YFSETQ. The V gene lost 7 bases and the J gene lost 4 bases, with 20 bases spanning the gap. CDR3 length: 16 residues. CDR3 coding DNA: TGCGCCAGCTACAGCACCCCTATACGTTTCACCGGGGAGCTGTTTTTT. Residues: CASYSTPIRFTGELFF.

The chain joins TRBV9 to TRBJ1-1; 8 positions agree with TRBD1. The germline V gene encodes CDR1 SGDLS and CDR2 YYNGEE. The CDR3 extends over 15 amino acids. V shed 0 bases, J shed 4 bases, and the junction held 5 bases outside the gene matches. CDR3 residues: CASSVAQGAGTEAFF. DNA for the CDR3: TGTGCCAGCAGCGTAGCTCAGGGGGCGGGCACTGAAGCTTTCTTT.

In its sample, this clone was seen once. The V gene is TRBV27, the J gene TRBJ2-7, with a weak D call TRBD2 (5 bases). The CDR3 contains 13 residues. The germline V gene encodes CDR1 MNHEY and CDR2 SMNVEV (reference sequence). With 4 bases removed from V and 3 bases from J, the gap between germline ends came to 10 bases. As DNA, the CDR3 is TGTGCCAGCAGTTCCTTAGCGAGCTACGAGCAGTACTTC. It is translated as CASSSLASYEQYF.

This sequence joins TRBV11-2 and TRBJ2-7, with D perhaps matching TRBD1 or TRBD2 (5 bases each). V was trimmed by 4 bases and J by 1 base, leaving 8 bases between them. CDR1 and CDR2 from the germline V gene are SGHAT and FQNNGV. The CDR3 runs 13 residues. CDR3 sequence: CASSYGASYEQYF. The CDR3 coding sequence is TGTGCCAGCAGCTACGGGGCATCCTACGAGCAGTACTTC.

The chain combines TRBV6-6 with TRBJ2-3, with 7 bases lining up with TRBD2. Trimming took 0 bases from V and 0 from J; bases not matched to a gene: 3. Germline lookup yields CDR1 MNHNY and CDR2 SVGAGI (reference sequence). The CDR3 totals 16 residues. In DNA form, the CDR3 reads TGTGCCAGCAGTTACTCCCTAGCGGAAAGCACAGATACGCAGTATTTT. Translation: CASSYSLAESTDTQYF.

The V gene is TRBV29-1, the J gene TRBJ2-1; 8 nucleotides agree with TRBD1. The CDR3 length is 13 residues. CDR1 and CDR2 (germline): SQVTM, ANQGSEA. Trimming cost V 5 bases and J 3 bases; bases outside gene matches: 3. CDR3 in DNA: TGCAGCGTTCGGGACAGGCTCTACAATGAGCAGTTCTTC. Translation: CSVRDRLYNEQFF.

The V and J genes are TRBV9 and TRBJ1-1; D is perhaps TRBD1 (6 bases). CDR3 length: 12 residues. The germline CDR1 and CDR2 sequences are SGDLS and YYNGEE. The V end was cut by 3 bases, the J end by 11 bases, with 14 bases between. CDR3 nucleotide sequence: TGTGCCAGCAGCGGCACTACAGGGAACGCTTTCTTT. It yields the protein CASSGTTGNAFF.

The chain has TRBV27 and TRBJ2-2, with a tentative D call TRBD1 (5 bases). Per the germline V gene, CDR1 is MNHEY and CDR2 is SMNVEV (reference sequence). The length of the CDR3 is 15 residues. V lost 5 bases and J lost 5, with 15 bases in between. CDR3 loop: CASSPPRQKTGELFF. As DNA, the CDR3 is TGTGCCAGCAGTCCTCCTCGACAGAAAACCGGGGAGCTGTTTTTT.

The chain combines TRBV19 with TRBJ2-7, with a tentative D call TRBD2 (6 bases). The CDR3 length is 13 residues. Germline assignment: CDR1 LNHDA and CDR2 SQIVND (reference sequence). V lost 8 bases and J 0 bases, leaving 11 bases between the germline ends. The DNA of the CDR3 is TGTGCCAGTGCGGGGCACGGCTCCTACGAGCAGTACTTC. Amino acid sequence: CASAGHGSYEQYF. Combining the CDR3 with reference TRBV19 and TRBJ2-7 gives the whole variable domain DGGITQSPKYLFRKEGQNVTLSCEQNLNHDAMYWYRQDPGQGLRLIYYSQIVNDFQKGDIAEGYSVSREKKESFPLTVTSAQKNPTAFYLCASAGHGSYEQYFGPGTRLTVT.

The rearrangement uses TRBV5-4 and TRBJ2-5; D is perhaps TRBD2 (5 bases). The V gene's germline CDR1 is SGHNT and CDR2 YYREEE (reference sequence). The CDR3 covers 15 residues. Trimming left V 1 base short and J 2 bases short, with 12 bases between. The CDR3 here is CASSLPGTSQETQYF. CDR3 sequence (DNA): TGTGCCAGCAGCTTGCCGGGAACCTCGCAAGAGACCCAGTACTTC.

The rearrangement joins TRBV11-2 to TRBJ2-1, with D hard to call. V shed 1 base and J shed 4 bases, with 8 bases lying between them. The CDR3 has 14 residues. CDR1 and CDR2 from the germline V gene are SGHAT and FQNNGV. In nucleotides, the CDR3 is TGTGCCAGCAGCTTAGTAAGCAGGTACAATGAGCAGTTCTTC. Its protein product is CASSLVSRYNEQFF. Supplemented by reference TRBV11-2 and TRBJ2-1, the full variable domain reads EAGVAQSPRYKIIEKRQSVAFWCNPISGHATLYWYQQILGQGPKLLIQFQNNGVVDDSQLPKDRFSAERLKGVDSTLKIQPAKLEDSAVYLCASSLVSRYNEQFFGPGTRLTVL.

This chain links TRBV5-6 with TRBJ1-2; D may be TRBD1 (5 bases). V was pared by 6 bases and J by 8 bases, with 14 bases between. Germline assignment: CDR1 SGHDT and CDR2 YYEEEE. The CDR3 is 12 amino acids. CDR3 bases: TGTGCCAGCACCACTGCAGGGAAAGGCTACACCTTC. Its translation: CASTTAGKGYTF.

This CDR3 is CASSQYGTVNGELFF. The CDR3 DNA reads TGCGCCAGCAGCCAATACGGGACGGTTAACGGGGAGCTGTTTTTT. The chain links TRBV4-1 to TRBJ2-2; possibly TRBD1 or TRBD2 for D (5 bases each). CDR1 is MGHRA, CDR2 YSYEKL, per germline. There are 15 residues in the CDR3. V lost 2 bases and J lost 7, with 14 bases in between.

The V call is TRBV7-6, the J call TRBJ2-1; 9 nucleotides agree with TRBD2. There are 15 residues in the CDR3. V shed 5 bases and J 2 bases; nucleotides not matched to a gene: 4. Germline lookup yields CDR1 SGHVS and CDR2 FNYEAQ. The CDR3 DNA is TGTGCCAGCAGCCTATCTAGCGGGACCTACAATGAGCAGTTCTTC. Amino acids: CASSLSSGTYNEQFF.

The gene calls are TRBV28 and TRBJ2-7, with 8 bases aligning to TRBD1. J was trimmed by 2 bases and V by 2 bases; bases with no gene match: 8. CDR1 MDHEN and CDR2 SYDVKM come from the germline V gene. The CDR3 is 16 amino acids. CDR3 DNA: TGTGCCAGCAGTTTAACCCGGGACAGGCAGACCTACGAGCAGTACTTC. Protein: CASSLTRDRQTYEQYF. Using reference TRBV28 and TRBJ2-7 for the parts outside the CDR3, the full variable domain is DVKVTQSSRYLVKRTGEKVFLECVQDMDHENMFWYRQDPGLGLRLIYFSYDVKMKEKGDIPEGYSVSREKKERFSLILESASTNQTSMYLCASSLTRDRQTYEQYFGPGTRLTVT.